Included here is one T cell receptor (beta chain) sequence, with context. The target antigen is unknown. With V trimmed by 4 bases and J by 3 bases, 10 bases remained unmatched. This CDR3 has 17 residues. Germline V gene sequence: CDR1 SGHTA, CDR2 FQGNSA. These data come from a study of cytomegalovirus exposure and HLA in healthy donors. At the level of the study: Researchers previously reported finding about 110 million unique TCR beta sequences from roughly 170 million T cells.

60 Vbeta and 13 Jbeta primers were used in PCR. The repertoire was sequenced with immunoSEQ multiplex PCR; TCRdb's copy has only in-frame clones and lacks some. The sample lists some 180,000 clones, 70% to 85% occurring once. This cohort consisted of healthy bone marrow donors. Study-level results: Later findings reportedly placed an Asian-associated ancestry cluster below the roughly 660-donor mean for N-insertions.

The source is a man aged 18 to 30 in good health and CMV-seronegative. This chain joins TRBV7-2 and TRBJ2-2; 8 nucleotides match TRBD2. The specimen was PBMCs. The CDR3 protein is CASSYPTGGVDTGELFF. The CDR3 DNA sequence: TGTGCCAGCAGCTATCCTACCGGGGGGGTCGACACCGGGGAGCTGTTTTTT.